This TCR beta chain was found in a study of beta chain features in type 1 diabetes. CDR3 length equals 18 residues. Trimming took 3 bases from V and 7 from J, leaving 24 bases between them. CDR1 and CDR2 (germline): MDHEN, SYDVKM. Every bit of the isolated RNA underwent reverse transcription, so sequencing read expressed TCRB transcripts. The protocol was immunoSEQ multiplex PCR, while the TCRdb copy is restricted to in-frame clones and leaves out a portion. The sample contains under 350,000 clones, approximately 8.1% of which appear only once. The rearrangement links TRBV28 to TRBJ1-4; D possibly corresponds to TRBD1 (5 bases). This sequence was found in a woman in her late teens or twenties in good health. Sequencing was done on a sample of central memory CD4+ T cells from blood. In DNA form, the CDR3 reads TGTGCCAGCAGTTTTCGGCAGGGAAGAGGACCGGACGGTGAAAAACTGTTTTTT. Translation: CASSFRQGRGPDGEKLFF.